The 6 T cell receptor beta chains below all came from one sample that was sequenced in a study of ipilimumab plus nivolumab after autologous stem cell transplantation. Here immunoSEQ multiplex PCR was the method, and the copy in TCRdb shows in-frame clones only, minus some. The sample contains about 84,000 clones, over 80% of which appear only once. The sequencing here drew on PBMCs, taken in a trial of ipilimumab plus nivolumab as post-transplant consolidation. Receptor source: a male donor with diffuse large B-cell lymphoma.

The chain links TRBV20-1 to TRBJ2-3, with D uncertain. V gave up 3 bases and J gave up 11 bases, with 12 bases separating them. The length of the CDR3 is 11 residues. CDR1 DFQATT and CDR2 SNEGSKA come from the germline V gene (reference sequence). The CDR3 DNA follows: TGCAGTGCTAGCTTTTCCGCCGGGCAGTATTTT. Translation: CSASFSAGQYF.

A single count supports this clone. This chain links TRBV27 with TRBJ1-1; D is undetermined. This CDR3 region has 11 residues. The germline gives CDR1 MNHEY, CDR2 SMNVEV (reference sequence). V dropped 7 bases and J dropped 1 base, with 4 bases sitting between them. The CDR3 protein is CASKTNTEAFF. CDR3 coding DNA: TGTGCCAGCAAAACGAACACTGAAGCTTTCTTT.

V usage is TRBV13 and J usage is TRBJ2-2, with 9 bases lining up with TRBD2. The germline V gene has CDR1 PRHDT and CDR2 FYEKMQ (reference sequence). The V segment lost 4 bases and the J segment 8 bases; nucleotides outside the gene matches: 5. This CDR3 has 14 amino acids. CDR3 coding DNA: TGTGCCAGCAGCTCGGGACTAGCTATGGGGGAGCTGTTTTTT. Protein: CASSSGLAMGELFF.

This chain uses TRBV19 with TRBJ1-2; TRBD1 is a possible D gene (5 bases). This CDR3 is built from 15 residues. With 3 bases removed from V and 2 bases from J, the gap between germline ends came to 13 bases. Germline CDR1 and CDR2: LNHDA and SQIVND (reference sequence). CDR3 sequence (DNA): TGTGCCAGTAGTATCCTGGGAGGGGCGAACTATGGCTACACCTTC. This translates into CASSILGGANYGYTF.

This chain uses TRBV5-1 with TRBJ2-7; no clear D gene. Germline assignment: CDR1 SGHRS and CDR2 YFSETQ. This CDR3 contains 14 residues. The V end lost 0 bases, the J end lost 2 bases, and 9 bases lay between the germline ends. The CDR3 DNA sequence: TGCGCCAGCAGCTTGGGAACGGGCCCCTACGAGCAGTACTTC. Amino acids: CASSLGTGPYEQYF.

The chain joins TRBV27 to TRBJ1-6; the match to TRBD1 covers 7 bases. The ends lost 6 bases at V and 6 bases at J; junction bases unmatched: 8. Looked up from germline, CDR1 is MNHEY and CDR2 is SMNVEV (reference sequence). This CDR3 comprises 15 residues. The CDR3 region is CASRETGRFNSPLHF. The CDR3 DNA reads TGTGCCAGCAGAGAGACAGGGCGCTTTAATTCACCCCTCCACTTT.